This entry lists 24 T cell receptor beta chains sequenced from one sample in a study of cytomegalovirus exposure and HLA in healthy donors. The PCR was carried out with 60 Vbeta primers and 13 Jbeta primers. Produced via immunoSEQ multiplex PCR; TCRdb's table is partial and in-frame only. The sample includes some 140,000 clones, approximately 79% of them seen just once. Input material: PBMCs. Every receptor here comes from a man in his late teens or twenties in good health and CMV-seropositive.

V usage is TRBV29-1 and J usage is TRBJ1-5; 7 nucleotides agree with TRBD1. This CDR3 has 14 residues. Germline CDR1 and CDR2: SQVTM and ANQGSEA. V trimming: 5 bases; J trimming: 0 bases; junction bases outside the gene matches: 4. The CDR3 is CSVLTGISNQPQHF. As DNA, the CDR3 is TGCAGCGTTCTGACAGGGATTAGCAATCAGCCCCAGCATTTT.

The chain couples TRBV5-1 to TRBJ2-5; D perhaps matches TRBD2 (5 bases). Germline V lookup: CDR1 SGHRS, CDR2 YFSETQ. CDR3 size: 17 residues. V lost 0 bases and J lost 0, with 15 bases in between. The CDR3 is CASSLALGGGYQETQYF. CDR3 DNA sequence: TGCGCCAGCAGCTTGGCCCTGGGCGGAGGATACCAAGAGACCCAGTACTTC.

This sequence joins TRBV11-2 and TRBJ2-7, with no clear D. Germline CDR1 and CDR2: SGHAT and FQNNGV. Trimming stripped 1 base from V and 0 bases from J, with 10 bases between. The CDR3 has 15 residues. The CDR3 loop is CASSLGAHPSYEQYF. DNA of the CDR3: TGTGCCAGCAGCTTAGGGGCACACCCCTCCTACGAGCAGTACTTC. Combining the CDR3 with reference TRBV11-2 and TRBJ2-7 gives the whole variable domain EAGVAQSPRYKIIEKRQSVAFWCNPISGHATLYWYQQILGQGPKLLIQFQNNGVVDDSQLPKDRFSAERLKGVDSTLKIQPAKLEDSAVYLCASSLGAHPSYEQYFGPGTRLTVT.

A single count supports this clone. The same CDR3 can be traced to other DNA sequences in this sample. This chain links TRBV29-1 with TRBJ2-1; 13 nucleotides line up with TRBD2. This CDR3 has 16 amino acids. V gave up 3 bases and J gave up 7 bases; unmatched junction bases: 9. Germline CDR1 reads SQVTM; CDR2 reads ANQGSEA. The CDR3 DNA reads as TGCAGCGTTGAGGGTACTAGCGGGAGGGCCTTGAATGAGCAGTTCTTC. It is translated as CSVEGTSGRALNEQFF.

This clone was detected a few times. This chain connects TRBV2 to TRBJ2-7; TRBD1 is a possible D gene (5 bases). There are 13 residues in the CDR3. The V end was cut by 9 bases, the J end by 0 bases, with 12 bases between. Germline CDR1 SNHLY, CDR2 FYNNEI. The CDR3, as DNA: TGTGCCAGGGGGCCCCTCAGCTCCTACGAGCAGTACTTC. It is translated as CARGPLSSYEQYF. The whole variable domain, remainder taken from reference TRBV2 and TRBJ2-7, is EPEVTQTPSHQVTQMGQEVILRCVPISNHLYFYWYRQILGQKVEFLVSFYNNEISEKSEIFDDQFSVERPDGSNFTLKIRSTKLEDSAMYFCARGPLSSYEQYFGPGTRLTVT.

V usage is TRBV2 and J usage is TRBJ2-1; TRBD1 might be the D (6 bases). The germline V gene has CDR1 SNHLY and CDR2 FYNNEI. Between the trimmed V and J ends, which lost 6 bases and 2 bases, there was a span of 26 bases. CDR3 length: 19 amino acids. CDR3 amino acids: CASSAPDTRQESTYNEQFF. The CDR3 DNA reads as TGTGCCAGCAGCGCCCCGGATACCAGACAGGAGTCCACCTACAATGAGCAGTTCTTC.

This clone has ten or more counts. This chain uses TRBV6-4 with TRBJ2-6; D remains ambiguous. Trimming cost V 5 bases and J 2 bases, with 7 bases left between them. There are 14 residues in the CDR3. Germline loops: CDR1 MRHNA, CDR2 SNTAGT. CDR3 DNA: TGTGCCAGCAGTCTCCGGGCTGGGGCCAACGTCCTGACTTTC. Its protein is CASSLRAGANVLTF.

In its sample, this clone was seen a few times. The chain uses TRBV5-5 and TRBJ1-4, with D unclear. Trimming removed 2 bases at V and 0 bases at J, with 20 bases between. The germline gives CDR1 SGHKS, CDR2 YYEKEE (reference sequence). The CDR3 is 19 amino acids. The CDR3: CASSLRGYSPVATNEKLFF. CDR3 coding DNA: TGTGCCAGCAGCTTAAGAGGATATTCGCCGGTCGCAACTAATGAAAAACTGTTTTTT. The full variable domain, its missing parts supplied by reference TRBV5-5 and TRBJ1-4, is DAGVTQSPTHLIKTRGQQVTLRCSPISGHKSVSWYQQVLGQGPQFIFQYYEKEERGRGNFPDRFSARQFPNYSSELNVNALLLGDSALYLCASSLRGYSPVATNEKLFFGSGTQLSVL.

The CDR3 spells CASSKDRAYGYTF. In DNA, the CDR3 is TGTGCCAGCAGCAAGGACAGGGCCTATGGCTACACCTTC. The J gene is TRBJ1-2, the V gene TRBV7-6; TRBD1 matches 8 bases. From germline, CDR1 is SGHVS and CDR2 FNYEAQ. The CDR3 has 13 amino acids. The V and J ends lost 5 bases and 4 bases, in that order; junction bases with no gene match: 3.

This clone was picked up one time. The rearrangement uses TRBV28 and TRBJ2-5; 8 nucleotides agree with TRBD1. Trimming removed 1 base from V and 5 bases from J; junction bases left unmatched: 3. Germline-derived CDR1 and CDR2 are MDHEN and SYDVKM. There are 14 residues in the CDR3. CDR3 sequence (DNA): TGTGCCAGCAGTTTATACAGGGGGAGGGAGACCCAGTACTTC. It codes for CASSLYRGRETQYF.

CDR3 in amino acids: CASSLQEVTDTQYF. The CDR3 DNA follows: TGCGCCAGCAGTCTCCAGGAAGTGACAGATACGCAGTATTTT. The V call is TRBV4-1, the J call TRBJ2-3; the D is unclear. CDR1 is MGHRA and CDR2 is YSYEKL in the germline V gene. The V and J ends lost 6 bases and 3 bases respectively, with 13 bases between them. The CDR3 sequence is 14 residues long.

The table lists this clone with a few counts. The rearrangement joins TRBV5-1 to TRBJ2-7; 7 positions match TRBD1. The CDR3 extends over 13 amino acids. Germline assignment: CDR1 SGHRS and CDR2 YFSETQ. Losses at the gene ends were 5 bases for V and 6 bases for J; bases not matched to a gene: 8. The CDR3 coding sequence is TGCGCCAGCAGGGTGGACAGGACCTTCGAGCAGTACTTC. This sequence encodes CASRVDRTFEQYF. The full variable domain, rest sourced from reference TRBV5-1 and TRBJ2-7, is KAGVTQTPRYLIKTRGQQVTLSCSPISGHRSVSWYQQTPGQGLQFLFEYFSETQRNKGNFPGRFSGRQFSNSRSEMNVSTLELGDSALYLCASRVDRTFEQYFGPGTRLTVT.

A word on this clone: An end of the junction does not agree with germline; a read error may underlie this. Other nucleotide sequences from this sample produce the same CDR3. This sequence joins TRBV15 and TRBJ2-7, with 7 bases that match TRBD2. CDR1 is LNHNV and CDR2 is YYDKDF in the germline V gene (reference sequence). The CDR3 is 13 amino acids. Here the CDR3 reads CATSSGIAYEQYF. CDR3 coding DNA: TGCGCCACCAGCAGCGGGATTGCCTACGAGCAGTACTTC.

The rearrangement links TRBV29-1 to TRBJ2-3, with unresolved D. V was pared by 5 bases and J by 0 bases, with 3 bases between. The germline V gene has CDR1 SQVTM and CDR2 ANQGSEA. CDR3 length equals 11 residues. CDR3 amino acids: CSVPSTDTQYF. CDR3 DNA sequence: TGCAGCGTTCCTAGCACAGATACGCAGTATTTT.

The genes are TRBV10-2 and TRBJ2-7; D perhaps matches TRBD2 (6 bases). V lost 4 bases to trimming and J lost 3 bases, with 13 bases between them. From germline, CDR1 is WSHSY and CDR2 SAAADI. This CDR3 contains 14 residues. CDR3: CASSVGGDGYEQYF. In DNA, the CDR3 is TGCGCCAGCAGTGTCGGCGGGGACGGCTACGAGCAGTACTTC.

The chain employs TRBV25-1 and TRBJ2-3; D might be TRBD2 (6 bases). This CDR3 is built from 15 residues. The germline gives CDR1 MGHDK, CDR2 SYGVNS. The germline V and J ends were trimmed by 1 base and 2 bases, with 10 bases remaining between them. The CDR3 here is CASSELGTFTDTQYF. CDR3 nucleotide sequence: TGTGCCAGCAGTGAATTAGGGACTTTCACAGATACGCAGTATTTT.

The genes are TRBV6-1 and TRBJ2-3; no firm D call. Trimming removed 7 bases at V and 2 bases at J, with 4 bases between. Germline CDR1 reads MNHNS; CDR2 reads SASEGT. The CDR3 sequence is 11 residues long. In nucleotides, the CDR3 is TGTGCCAGCACCTACACAGATACGCAGTATTTT. This encodes CASTYTDTQYF.

This chain links TRBV11-2 with TRBJ2-1; possibly TRBD2 for D (6 bases). The V gene lost 5 bases and the J gene lost 8 bases, with 16 bases spanning the gap. The CDR3 sequence is 14 residues long. Germline CDR1 is SGHAT and CDR2 is FQNNGV. As DNA, the CDR3 is TGTGCCAGCAGCCAGGACTTTGGAGGGGATGAGCAGTTCTTC. Protein product: CASSQDFGGDEQFF. The variable domain in full, completed from reference TRBV11-2 and TRBJ2-1, reads EAGVAQSPRYKIIEKRQSVAFWCNPISGHATLYWYQQILGQGPKLLIQFQNNGVVDDSQLPKDRFSAERLKGVDSTLKIQPAKLEDSAVYLCASSQDFGGDEQFFGPGTRLTVL.

V and J are TRBV5-4 and TRBJ1-4; D is possibly TRBD1 (6 bases). V was cut by 0 bases and J by 6 bases, with 12 bases left in between. Germline CDR1 reads SGHNT; CDR2 reads YYREEE (reference sequence). This CDR3 region has 15 residues. CDR3: CASSLVIGGDEKLFF. The CDR3 DNA reads TGTGCCAGCAGCTTGGTGATAGGGGGGGATGAAAAACTGTTTTTT.

This clone has just one count. The chain couples TRBV19 to TRBJ1-4, with D perhaps matching TRBD1 (5 bases). The CDR3 runs to 13 residues. Looked up from germline, CDR1 is LNHDA and CDR2 is SQIVND (reference sequence). V lost 7 bases to trimming and J lost 3 bases, with 9 bases between them. In DNA, the CDR3 is TGTGCCAGTAATGCGGGGGCTAATGAAAAACTGTTTTTT. This codes for CASNAGANEKLFF.

This sequence joins TRBV5-1 and TRBJ2-1; D might be TRBD2 (6 bases). CDR1 and CDR2 from the germline V gene are SGHRS and YFSETQ. V dropped 4 bases and J dropped 8 bases, with 16 bases sitting between them. The CDR3 consists of 14 residues. The CDR3 region is CASSARGGLHEQFF. The CDR3, as DNA: TGCGCCAGCAGCGCTCGAGGAGGGTTGCATGAGCAGTTCTTC.

The V and J genes are TRBV7-8 and TRBJ1-1, with 8 nucleotides matching TRBD1. The CDR3 spans 14 residues. Germline assignment: CDR1 SGHVS and CDR2 FQNEAQ. V shed 5 bases and J 9 bases; nucleotides not matched to a gene: 11. The DNA of the CDR3 is TGTGCCAGCAGCACGTCCGGGACAGGCCTCAAAGCTTTCTTT. This translates into CASSTSGTGLKAFF.

This clone was counted a few times. The chain links TRBV29-1 to TRBJ2-7; 7 bases are shared with TRBD2. From germline, CDR1 is SQVTM and CDR2 ANQGSEA. The CDR3 spans 15 residues. J lost 0 bases, V lost 3 bases, and 8 bases had no gene match. The CDR3 nucleotides are TGCAGCGTTGAGGGTCAGCGGGGAAGCTCCTACGAGCAGTACTTC. It encodes CSVEGQRGSSYEQYF.

The genes are TRBV5-1 and TRBJ2-7; 8 bases line up with TRBD1. The CDR3 is 14 amino acids. Per the germline V gene, CDR1 is SGHRS and CDR2 is YFSETQ. With 0 bases clipped from V and 6 bases from J, the junction kept 5 bases outside the gene matches. Here the CDR3 reads CASSLDRGFSEQYF. DNA of the CDR3: TGCGCCAGCAGCTTGGACAGGGGGTTTAGCGAGCAGTACTTC.